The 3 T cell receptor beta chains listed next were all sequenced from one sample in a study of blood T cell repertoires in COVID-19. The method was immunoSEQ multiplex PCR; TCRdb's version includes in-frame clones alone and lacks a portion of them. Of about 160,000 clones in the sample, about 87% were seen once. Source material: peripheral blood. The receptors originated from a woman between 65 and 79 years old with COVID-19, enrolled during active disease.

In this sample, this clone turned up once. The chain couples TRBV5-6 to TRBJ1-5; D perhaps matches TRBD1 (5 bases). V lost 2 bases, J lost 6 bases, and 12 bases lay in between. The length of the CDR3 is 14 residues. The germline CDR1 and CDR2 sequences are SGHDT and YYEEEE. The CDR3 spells CASSFSGIGQPQHF. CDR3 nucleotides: TGTGCCAGCAGCTTTTCAGGGATCGGTCAGCCCCAGCATTTT.

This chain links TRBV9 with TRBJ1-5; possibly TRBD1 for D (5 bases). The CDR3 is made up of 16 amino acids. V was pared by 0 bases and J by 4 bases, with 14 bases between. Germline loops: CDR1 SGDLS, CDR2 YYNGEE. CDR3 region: CASSVVPAGTNQPQHF. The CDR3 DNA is TGTGCCAGCAGCGTAGTTCCGGCAGGGACTAATCAGCCCCAGCATTTT.

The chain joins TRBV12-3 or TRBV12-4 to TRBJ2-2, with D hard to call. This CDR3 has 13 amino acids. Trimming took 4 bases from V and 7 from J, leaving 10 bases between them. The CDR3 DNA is TGTGCCAGCAGTTGGTTAACTTTCGGGGAGCTGTTTTTT. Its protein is CASSWLTFGELFF.